A selection of T cell receptor beta chains follows, all from one sample in a study of blood T cell repertoires in COVID-19. The assay was immunoSEQ multiplex PCR, and TCRdb's table has in-frame clones only and misses some. This sample yields 200,000 or so clones, of which approximately 83% are seen a single time; approximately 1.3% belongs to the top ten. The sequenced sample was PBMCs or T cells enriched from blood (not recorded which). Receptors were obtained from a woman in her thirties or forties with acute COVID-19. Both conserved end residues are part of each CDR3. Fields, in order: D gene, clone size, J gene, V gene, CDR3 DNA, CDR3 protein. A D gene is named only where the DNA matches it firmly. A row's size may be missing; if present it is once, few, many or a size class.

D: NA; size: NA; J: TRBJ2-7; V: TRBV28; DNA: TGTGCCAGCATCCCCGAGGGGACTTCCTACGAGCAGTACTTC; CDR3: CASIPEGTSYEQYF
D: NA; size: NA; J: TRBJ1-5; V: TRBV24-1; DNA: TGTGCCACCAGTGAAGGGACACCCAATCAGCCCCAGCATTTT; CDR3: CATSEGTPNQPQHF
D: TRBD2; size: NA; J: TRBJ2-1; V: TRBV4-1; DNA: TGCGCCAGCAGCCAAGTGACCGGGGGGGCCAAATATGAGCAGTTCTTC; CDR3: CASSQVTGGAKYEQFF
D: NA; size: NA; J: TRBJ2-5; V: TRBV6-1; DNA: TGTGCCAGCAGTGAAGGGAGGGAAGGGACCCAGTACTTC; CDR3: CASSEGREGTQYF
D: TRBD1; size: NA; J: TRBJ1-2; V: TRBV5-1; DNA: TGCGCCAGCAGCTTGGGACAGGGGGCAGGTGGCTACACCTTC; CDR3: CASSLGQGAGGYTF
D: NA; size: NA; J: TRBJ2-4; V: TRBV7-8; DNA: TGTGCCAGCAGCTTAGGACAGGAACTAGCCAAAAACATTCAGTACTTC; CDR3: CASSLGQELAKNIQYF
D: TRBD1; size: few; J: TRBJ2-7; V: TRBV19; DNA: TGTGCCAGTAGTTCAGGGGGCGGATACGAGCAGTACTTC; CDR3: CASSSGGGYEQYF
D: NA; size: NA; J: TRBJ1-1; V: TRBV28; DNA: TGTGCCAGCAGTTTACCTGTCGGTAACACTGAAGCTTTCTTT; CDR3: CASSLPVGNTEAFF
D: TRBD1; size: once; J: TRBJ1-3; V: TRBV5-4; DNA: TGTGCCAGCAGCTTACAGGGGTCCCTCTCTGGAAACACCATATATTTT; CDR3: CASSLQGSLSGNTIYF
D: NA; size: NA; J: TRBJ2-2; V: TRBV3-1/TRBV3-2; DNA: TGTGCCAGCAGGCGGGGCGGGGAGCTGTTTTTT; CDR3: CASRRGGELFF
D: TRBD1; size: NA; J: TRBJ1-1; V: TRBV4-1; DNA: TGCGCCAGCAGCCTGGGACAGGGGGACACTGAAGCTTTCTTT; CDR3: CASSLGQGDTEAFF
D: NA; size: NA; J: TRBJ1-1; V: TRBV27; DNA: TGTGCCAGCAGTTTATCGCCAGGGAACACTGAAGCTTTCTTT; CDR3: CASSLSPGNTEAFF
D: TRBD1; size: NA; J: TRBJ1-1; V: TRBV7-3; DNA: TGTGCCAGCAGCTTAAGAAGACAGGGGAACACTGAAGCTTTCTTT; CDR3: CASSLRRQGNTEAFF
D: TRBD1; size: NA; J: TRBJ1-1; V: TRBV30; DNA: TGTGCCTGGGGGACAGGGCTGAACACTGAAGCTTTCTTT; CDR3: CAWGTGLNTEAFF
D: NA; size: NA; J: TRBJ2-7; V: TRBV2; DNA: TGTGCCAGCGGCCGGGACTCCTACGTCGAGCAGTACTTC; CDR3: CASGRDSYVEQYF
D: NA; size: NA; J: TRBJ1-2; V: TRBV21-1; DNA: TGTGCCAGCAGTGACAGGTTAACTAACTATGGCTACACCTTC; CDR3: CASSDRLTNYGYTF
D: NA; size: NA; J: TRBJ2-1; V: TRBV27; DNA: TGTGCCAGCAGTTTAGCCTGGATGACGGGGTTAAATGAGCAGTTCTTC; CDR3: CASSLAWMTGLNEQFF
D: TRBD1; size: NA; J: TRBJ2-4; V: TRBV4-2; DNA: TGTGCCAGCAGCCAAGATCCGACAGGGGCCAAAAACATTCAGTACTTC; CDR3: CASSQDPTGAKNIQYF
D: TRBD2; size: few; J: TRBJ2-3; V: TRBV6-4; DNA: TGTGCCAGCAGTCTCTCCTTTGGAGCGGGAAGAGATACGCAGTATTTT; CDR3: CASSLSFGAGRDTQYF
D: NA; size: NA; J: TRBJ2-3; V: TRBV2; DNA: TGTGCCAGCAGTGGATGGACAGCAACAGATACGCAGTATTTT; CDR3: CASSGWTATDTQYF
D: TRBD1; size: NA; J: TRBJ2-7; V: TRBV9; DNA: TGTGCCAGCAGCGTAGGACAGGGGAAGAACTACGAGCAGTACTTC; CDR3: CASSVGQGKNYEQYF
D: TRBD1; size: NA; J: TRBJ1-2; V: TRBV30; DNA: TGTGCCTGGAGGGGACAGTCGAACTATGGCTACACCTTC; CDR3: CAWRGQSNYGYTF
D: NA; size: NA; J: TRBJ2-2; V: TRBV2; DNA: TGTGCCAGCAGTCACGGGACAACGAACACCGGGGAGCTGTTTTTT; CDR3: CASSHGTTNTGELFF
D: TRBD2; size: NA; J: TRBJ2-1; V: TRBV7-2; DNA: TGTGCCAGCAGCTTAGTAGCGGGGATGAGCTCCTACAATGAGCAGTTCTTC; CDR3: CASSLVAGMSSYNEQFF
D: TRBD1; size: NA; J: TRBJ1-2; V: TRBV13; DNA: TGTGCCAGCAGCTTGGGGACAGGGGGCTATGGCTACACCTTC; CDR3: CASSLGTGGYGYTF
D: NA; size: NA; J: TRBJ1-3; V: TRBV15; DNA: TGTGCCACCAGCAGAGATCCGGAGGGAGGAGGAAACACCATATATTTT; CDR3: CATSRDPEGGGNTIYF
D: NA; size: once; J: TRBJ2-1; V: TRBV15; DNA: TGTGCCACCAGCAGAATAACCCACAGTGCTCAATCCTACAATGAGCAGTTCTTC; CDR3: CATSRITHSAQSYNEQFF
D: NA; size: NA; J: TRBJ2-1; V: TRBV9; DNA: TGTGCCAGCAGCGTCCACGGGGGTAGCTCCTACAATGAGCAGTTCTTC; CDR3: CASSVHGGSSYNEQFF
D: NA; size: NA; J: TRBJ1-1; V: TRBV2; DNA: TGTGCCAGCAGCCTCGGAGTGAACACTGAAGCTTTCTTT; CDR3: CASSLGVNTEAFF
D: TRBD2; size: NA; J: TRBJ2-2; V: TRBV19; DNA: TGTGCCAGTGGTCCTGGGACTAGCGGGTTAGGGGAGCTGTTTTTT; CDR3: CASGPGTSGLGELFF
D: TRBD1; size: NA; J: TRBJ2-7; V: TRBV5-1; DNA: TGCGCCAGCAGCTTGGGGACAGGGGGCGAGCAGTACTTC; CDR3: CASSLGTGGEQYF
D: TRBD1; size: NA; J: TRBJ2-2; V: TRBV2; DNA: TGTGCCAGCAGTGGCCCGACGACAGGGAAAGGGGCGAACACCGGGGAGCTGTTTTTT; CDR3: CASSGPTTGKGANTGELFF
D: TRBD1; size: NA; J: TRBJ1-5; V: TRBV3-1/TRBV3-2; DNA: TGTGCCAGCAGCCAACAACAGGGGCAACCCCAGCATTTT; CDR3: CASSQQQGQPQHF
D: TRBD1; size: NA; J: TRBJ2-3; V: TRBV10-3; DNA: TGTGCCATCAGGGGAACGACAGGGGCGAATACGCAGTATTTT; CDR3: CAIRGTTGANTQYF
D: TRBD1; size: NA; J: TRBJ1-6; V: TRBV2; DNA: TGTGCCAGCTCACGGACAGGGAGCTCCTATAATTCACCCCTCCACTTT; CDR3: CASSRTGSSYNSPLHF
D: NA; size: NA; J: TRBJ1-5; V: TRBV6-6; DNA: TGTGCCAGCAGTCCCAGGGAACAGCCCCAGCATTTT; CDR3: CASSPREQPQHF
D: NA; size: NA; J: TRBJ1-6; V: TRBV27; DNA: TGTGCCAGCAGAGGGGCCAGCTCCTATAATTCACCCCTCCACTTT; CDR3: CASRGASSYNSPLHF
D: NA; size: once; J: TRBJ1-2; V: TRBV6-5; DNA: TGTGCCAGCAGCCGCTACTCGGGGTCCTATGGCTACACCTTC; CDR3: CASSRYSGSYGYTF
D: TRBD1; size: NA; J: TRBJ1-5; V: TRBV15; DNA: TGTGCCACCAGCTCGGACAGGGTTGTCATCAATCAGCCCCAGCATTTT; CDR3: CATSSDRVVINQPQHF
D: TRBD1; size: NA; J: TRBJ1-3; V: TRBV18; DNA: TGTGCCAGCTCCCAACAGGGGGCGCCTGGAAACACCATATATTTT; CDR3: CASSQQGAPGNTIYF
D: TRBD1; size: NA; J: TRBJ1-4; V: TRBV19; DNA: TGTGCCAGTACCCAGACAGGGCATGAAAAACTGTTTTTT; CDR3: CASTQTGHEKLFF
D: TRBD1; size: NA; J: TRBJ2-7; V: TRBV27; DNA: TGTGCCAGCAGGGCACAGGGGGCGGCCTACGAGCAGTACTTC; CDR3: CASRAQGAAYEQYF
D: NA; size: many; J: TRBJ2-1; V: TRBV9; DNA: TGTGCCAGCAGCACCCCGGGTCTGAATGAGCAGTTCTTC; CDR3: CASSTPGLNEQFF
D: TRBD2; size: NA; J: TRBJ2-1; V: TRBV27; DNA: TGTGCCAGCAGTTCCAGGACTAGCGGGAGCTCCTACAATGAGCAGTTCTTC; CDR3: CASSSRTSGSSYNEQFF
D: NA; size: NA; J: TRBJ2-3; V: TRBV5-4; DNA: TGTGCCAGCAGCCCCTTGACAGAGATGACAGATACGCAGTATTTT; CDR3: CASSPLTEMTDTQYF
D: NA; size: NA; J: TRBJ1-4; V: TRBV4-2; DNA: TGTGCCAGCAGCCCTCCTCCGCAGGGTGGGAATGAAAAACTGTTTTTT; CDR3: CASSPPPQGGNEKLFF
D: TRBD2; size: NA; J: TRBJ2-1; V: TRBV7-9; DNA: TGTGCCAGCAGCTCCTTTGCCCGCGGGAGGGAGAGTGAGCAGTTCTTC; CDR3: CASSSFARGRESEQFF
D: TRBD1; size: NA; J: TRBJ2-3; V: TRBV29-1; DNA: TGCAGCGGCGGGGACAGGGGGACAGATACGCAGTATTTT; CDR3: CSGGDRGTDTQYF
D: TRBD2; size: NA; J: TRBJ2-7; V: TRBV7-2; DNA: TGTGCCAGCAGCCCGGGACTAGGGAGCTCCTACGAGCAGTACTTC; CDR3: CASSPGLGSSYEQYF
D: TRBD2; size: NA; J: TRBJ2-2; V: TRBV15; DNA: TGTGCCACCAGCACAGGGCTAGCGGGAGGTACCGGGGAGCTGTTTTTT; CDR3: CATSTGLAGGTGELFF
D: TRBD1; size: few; J: TRBJ1-1; V: TRBV2; DNA: TGTGCCAGCAGCCCAAGACAGGGGATGAACACTGAAGCTTTCTTT; CDR3: CASSPRQGMNTEAFF
D: NA; size: NA; J: TRBJ1-1; V: TRBV5-1; DNA: TGCGCCAGCAGCTTGGCTGTTAGGGCGCGGGCTGAAGCTTTCTTT; CDR3: CASSLAVRARAEAFF
D: TRBD2; size: NA; J: TRBJ2-1; V: TRBV7-9; DNA: TGTGCCAGCAGCTTAGGGGCGGGGGGCAGCTCCTACAATGAGCAGTTCTTC; CDR3: CASSLGAGGSSYNEQFF
D: TRBD1; size: NA; J: TRBJ1-1; V: TRBV7-2; DNA: TGTGCCAGCAGCTCGTCAAACAGGGGCACTGAAGCTTTCTTT; CDR3: CASSSSNRGTEAFF
D: TRBD2; size: NA; J: TRBJ2-1; V: TRBV19; DNA: TGTGCCAGTACCTCGACTAGCGGGAGTTACAATGAGCAGTTCTTC; CDR3: CASTSTSGSYNEQFF
D: NA; size: NA; J: TRBJ1-5; V: TRBV6-5; DNA: TGTGCCAGCAGGGACACAGGGTTGGGGAATCAGCCCCAGCATTTT; CDR3: CASRDTGLGNQPQHF